What follows are 5 T cell receptor beta chains derived from one specimen sequenced in a study of shared clonotypes between healthy human individuals. Generated by immunoSEQ multiplex PCR, the TCRdb table keeps only in-frame clones and is missing some. The repertoire has roughly 2 million clones, around 95% of them found once; the top ten carry less than 0.15%. The sample consisted of naive CD4+ T cells sorted from blood. Subset in this sample: CD45RA+ positively selected. These receptor sequences come from a young man in good health.

About this clone itself: Additional DNA sequences in this sample encode the identical CDR3. The chain has TRBV6-5 and TRBJ1-2, with 9 bases aligning to TRBD1. The V segment lost 6 bases and the J segment 5 bases; nucleotides outside the gene matches: 1. CDR3 length equals 12 residues. In germline, CDR1 is MNHEY, CDR2 SVGAGI. For the CDR3, the DNA is TGTGCCAGCAGCGACAGGGGGTATGGCTACACCTTC. It codes for CASSDRGYGYTF.

CDR3 sequence reads: CASSVYLGANEQFF. CDR3 nucleotides: TGTGCCAGCAGCGTATATCTTGGGGCAAATGAGCAGTTCTTC. V usage is TRBV9 and J usage is TRBJ2-1; a weak D match, TRBD1 (5 bases). The V gene's germline CDR1 is SGDLS and CDR2 YYNGEE. The V end lost 1 base, the J end lost 7 bases, and 12 bases lay between the germline ends. The CDR3 length is 14 residues.

The J gene is TRBJ2-7, the V gene TRBV6-6; 9 nucleotides line up with TRBD1. Germline lookup yields CDR1 MNHNY and CDR2 SVGAGI (reference sequence). This CDR3 is built from 13 residues. The J segment lost 0 bases and the V segment lost 11 bases, leaving 5 bases of the junction unmatched. The CDR3 reads CAAGQGTSYEQYF. In DNA form, the CDR3 reads TGTGCCGCTGGACAGGGGACCTCCTACGAGCAGTACTTC.

V and J are TRBV6-1 and TRBJ1-1, with 7 bases lining up with TRBD1. CDR1 is MNHNS, CDR2 SASEGT, per germline. CDR3 length: 15 amino acids. After removal of 2 bases from V and 4 bases from J, the junction contained 7 bases not matched to a gene. The CDR3 DNA sequence: TGTGCCAGCAGTGAAATTAACAGGGGAAGCACTGAAGCTTTCTTT. This gives the protein CASSEINRGSTEAFF.

Note on this clone: The sample contains more than one DNA sequence encoding this CDR3. The chain combines TRBV30 with TRBJ2-5; tentatively, D is TRBD2 (6 bases). Per the germline V gene, CDR1 is GTSNPN and CDR2 is SVGIG (reference sequence). V was pared by 2 bases and J by 2 bases, with 9 bases between. This CDR3 is 13 amino acids long. For the CDR3, the DNA is TGTGCCTGGAGTTCGGGACTTCAAGAGACCCAGTACTTC. Its translation is CAWSSGLQETQYF.